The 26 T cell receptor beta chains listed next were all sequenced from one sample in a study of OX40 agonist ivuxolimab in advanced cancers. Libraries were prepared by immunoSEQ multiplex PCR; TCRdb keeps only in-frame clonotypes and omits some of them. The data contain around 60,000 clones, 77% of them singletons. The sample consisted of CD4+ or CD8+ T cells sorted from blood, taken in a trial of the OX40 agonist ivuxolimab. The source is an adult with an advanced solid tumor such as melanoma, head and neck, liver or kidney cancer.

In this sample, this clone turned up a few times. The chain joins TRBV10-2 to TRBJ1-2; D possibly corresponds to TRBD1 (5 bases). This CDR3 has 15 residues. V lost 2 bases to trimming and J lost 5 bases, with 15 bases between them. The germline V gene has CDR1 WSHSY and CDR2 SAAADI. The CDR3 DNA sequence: TGCGCCAGCAGTGAGAGAGGGGCGACACTTTATGGCTACACCTTC. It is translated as CASSERGATLYGYTF.

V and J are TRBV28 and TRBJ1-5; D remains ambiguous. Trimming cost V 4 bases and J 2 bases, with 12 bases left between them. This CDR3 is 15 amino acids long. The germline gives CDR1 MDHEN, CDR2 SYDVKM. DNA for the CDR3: TGTGCCAGCAGTTCAACTAGGGCTGGCAATCAGCCCCAGCATTTT. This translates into CASSSTRAGNQPQHF.

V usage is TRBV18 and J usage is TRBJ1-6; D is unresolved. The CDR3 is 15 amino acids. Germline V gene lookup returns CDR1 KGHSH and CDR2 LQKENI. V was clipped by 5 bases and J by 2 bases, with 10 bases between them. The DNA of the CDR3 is TGTGCCAGCTCAACGAATGGCGCCTATAATTCACCCCTCCACTTT. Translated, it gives CASSTNGAYNSPLHF.

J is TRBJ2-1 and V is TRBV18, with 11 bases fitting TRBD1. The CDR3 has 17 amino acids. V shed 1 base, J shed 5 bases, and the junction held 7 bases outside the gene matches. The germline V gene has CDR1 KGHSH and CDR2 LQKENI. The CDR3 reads CASSPRGQGAGNNEQFF. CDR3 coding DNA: TGTGCCAGCTCACCACGTGGACAGGGGGCTGGAAACAATGAGCAGTTCTTC.

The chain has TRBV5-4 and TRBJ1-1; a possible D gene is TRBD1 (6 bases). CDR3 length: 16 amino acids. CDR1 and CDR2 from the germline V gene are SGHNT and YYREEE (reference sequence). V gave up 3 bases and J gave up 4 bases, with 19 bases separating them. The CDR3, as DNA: TGTGCCAGCAGCTCGGGCCCCCAGGGGTTTGTCACTGAAGCTTTCTTT. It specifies CASSSGPQGFVTEAFF.

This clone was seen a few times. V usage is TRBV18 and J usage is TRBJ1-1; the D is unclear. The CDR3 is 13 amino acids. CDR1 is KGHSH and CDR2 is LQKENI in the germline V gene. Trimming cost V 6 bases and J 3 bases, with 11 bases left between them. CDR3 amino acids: CASSPRMDTEAFF. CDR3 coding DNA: TGTGCCAGCTCCCCCCGTATGGACACTGAAGCTTTCTTT.

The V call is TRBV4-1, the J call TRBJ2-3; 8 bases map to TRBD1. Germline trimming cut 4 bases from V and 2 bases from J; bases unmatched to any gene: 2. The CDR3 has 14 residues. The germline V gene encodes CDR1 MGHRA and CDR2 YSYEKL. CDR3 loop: CASSRTGPTDTQYF. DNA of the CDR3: TGCGCCAGCAGCCGGACAGGGCCCACAGATACGCAGTATTTT.

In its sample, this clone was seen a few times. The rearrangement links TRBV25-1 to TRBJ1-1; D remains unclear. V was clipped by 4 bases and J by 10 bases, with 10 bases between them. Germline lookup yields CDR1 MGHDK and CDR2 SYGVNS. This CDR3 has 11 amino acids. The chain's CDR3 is CASSAALRAFF. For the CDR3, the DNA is TGTGCCAGCAGTGCAGCTTTGAGAGCTTTCTTT.

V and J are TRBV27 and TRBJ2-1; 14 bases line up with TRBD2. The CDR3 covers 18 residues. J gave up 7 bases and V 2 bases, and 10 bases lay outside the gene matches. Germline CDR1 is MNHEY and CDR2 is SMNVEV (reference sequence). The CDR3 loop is CASSLSRTSGRLRNEQFF. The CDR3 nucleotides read TGTGCCAGCAGTTTAAGCCGGACTAGCGGGAGGTTGAGGAATGAGCAGTTCTTC.

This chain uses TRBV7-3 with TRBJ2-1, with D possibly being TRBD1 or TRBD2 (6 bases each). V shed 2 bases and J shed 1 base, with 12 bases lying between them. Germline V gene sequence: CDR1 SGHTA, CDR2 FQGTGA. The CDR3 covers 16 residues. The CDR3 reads CASSLPGGGSYNEQFF. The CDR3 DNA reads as TGTGCCAGCAGCTTACCCGGAGGGGGATCCTACAATGAGCAGTTCTTC.

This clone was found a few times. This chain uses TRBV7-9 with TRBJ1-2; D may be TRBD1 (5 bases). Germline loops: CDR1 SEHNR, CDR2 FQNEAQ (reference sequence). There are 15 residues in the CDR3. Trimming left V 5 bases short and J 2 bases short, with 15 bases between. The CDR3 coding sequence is TGTGCCAGCAGCCCCGTCGGGCAGGGAAACTATGGCTACACCTTC. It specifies CASSPVGQGNYGYTF.

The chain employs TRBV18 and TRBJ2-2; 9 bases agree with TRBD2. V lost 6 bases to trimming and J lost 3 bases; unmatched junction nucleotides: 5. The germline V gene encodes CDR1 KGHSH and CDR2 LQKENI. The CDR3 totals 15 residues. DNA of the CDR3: TGTGCCAGCTCGTTTAGCGGGAGCCACACCGGGGAGCTGTTTTTT. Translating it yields CASSFSGSHTGELFF.

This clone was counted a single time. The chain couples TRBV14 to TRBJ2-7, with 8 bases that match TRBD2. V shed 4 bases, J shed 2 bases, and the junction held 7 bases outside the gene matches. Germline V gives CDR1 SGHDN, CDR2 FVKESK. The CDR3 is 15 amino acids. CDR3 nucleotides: TGTGCCAGCAGCCTCGCCGGGAGGGCCGCCTACGAGCAGTACTTC. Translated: CASSLAGRAAYEQYF.

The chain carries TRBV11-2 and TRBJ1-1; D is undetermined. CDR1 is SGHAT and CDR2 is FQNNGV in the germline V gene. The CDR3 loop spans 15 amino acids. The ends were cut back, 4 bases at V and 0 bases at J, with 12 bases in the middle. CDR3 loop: CASSSGWQMNTEAFF. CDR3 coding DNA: TGTGCCAGCAGCTCCGGGTGGCAGATGAACACTGAAGCTTTCTTT.

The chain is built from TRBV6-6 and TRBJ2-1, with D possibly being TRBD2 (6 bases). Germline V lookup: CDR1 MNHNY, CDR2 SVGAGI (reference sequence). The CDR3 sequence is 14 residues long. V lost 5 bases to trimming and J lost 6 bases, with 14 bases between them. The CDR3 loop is CASSTRLVGNEQFF. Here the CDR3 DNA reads TGTGCCAGCAGTACTAGACTAGTCGGCAATGAGCAGTTCTTC.

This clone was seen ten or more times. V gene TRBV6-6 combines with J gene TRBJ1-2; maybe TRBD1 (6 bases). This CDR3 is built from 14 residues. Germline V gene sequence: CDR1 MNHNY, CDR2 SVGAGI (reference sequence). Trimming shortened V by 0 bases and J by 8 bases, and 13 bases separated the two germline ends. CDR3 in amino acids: CASSYSAGAPGYTF. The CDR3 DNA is TGTGCCAGCAGTTACTCCGCAGGGGCACCGGGCTACACCTTC.

CDR3 region: CASSPGTGSSYEQYF. The CDR3 DNA is TGTGCCAGCAGCCCCGGGACAGGGAGCTCCTACGAGCAGTACTTC. The gene calls are TRBV5-4 and TRBJ2-5; the match to TRBD1 covers 9 bases. With the DNA end fitting TRBJ2-7 better, the J assignment may be wrong. CDR1 and CDR2 (germline): SGHNT, YYREEE (reference sequence). This CDR3 spans 15 amino acids.

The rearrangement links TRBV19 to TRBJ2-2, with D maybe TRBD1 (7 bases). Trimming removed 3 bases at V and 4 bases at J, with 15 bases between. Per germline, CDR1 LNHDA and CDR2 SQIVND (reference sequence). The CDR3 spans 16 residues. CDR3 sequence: CASSMEGAGGTGELFF. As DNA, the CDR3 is TGTGCCAGTAGTATGGAGGGGGCCGGGGGCACCGGGGAGCTGTTTTTT.

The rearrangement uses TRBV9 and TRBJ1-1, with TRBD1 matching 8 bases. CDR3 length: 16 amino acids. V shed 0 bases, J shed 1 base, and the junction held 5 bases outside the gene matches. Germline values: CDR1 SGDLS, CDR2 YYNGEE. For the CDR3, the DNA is TGTGCCAGCAGCGTAGCCCCCGACAGGGGGAACACTGAAGCTTTCTTT. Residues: CASSVAPDRGNTEAFF.

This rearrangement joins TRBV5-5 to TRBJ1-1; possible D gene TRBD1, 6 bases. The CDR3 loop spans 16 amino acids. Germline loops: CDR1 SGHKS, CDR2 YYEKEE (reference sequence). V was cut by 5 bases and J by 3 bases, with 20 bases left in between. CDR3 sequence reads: CASRATGFEAHTEAFF. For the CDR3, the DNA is TGTGCCAGCAGGGCTACAGGGTTCGAGGCGCACACTGAAGCTTTCTTT. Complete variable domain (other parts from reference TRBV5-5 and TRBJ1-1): DAGVTQSPTHLIKTRGQQVTLRCSPISGHKSVSWYQQVLGQGPQFIFQYYEKEERGRGNFPDRFSARQFPNYSSELNVNALLLGDSALYLCASRATGFEAHTEAFFGQGTRLTVV.

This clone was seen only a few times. CDR3 DNA sequence: TGTGCCAGCAGTTTGGGACGGTTGAACACTGAAGCTTTCTTT. Protein: CASSLGRLNTEAFF. The chain employs TRBV27 and TRBJ1-1; tentative D call: TRBD1 (5 bases). CDR3 length equals 14 residues. The V end was cut by 3 bases, the J end by 0 bases, with 8 bases between. In germline, CDR1 is MNHEY, CDR2 SMNVEV (reference sequence).

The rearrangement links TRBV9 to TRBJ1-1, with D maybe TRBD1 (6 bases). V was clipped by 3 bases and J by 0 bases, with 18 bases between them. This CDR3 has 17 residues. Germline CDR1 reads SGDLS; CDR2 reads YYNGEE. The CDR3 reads CASSARDTYFMNTEAFF. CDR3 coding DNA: TGTGCCAGCAGCGCCCGGGACACTTACTTCATGAACACTGAAGCTTTCTTT.

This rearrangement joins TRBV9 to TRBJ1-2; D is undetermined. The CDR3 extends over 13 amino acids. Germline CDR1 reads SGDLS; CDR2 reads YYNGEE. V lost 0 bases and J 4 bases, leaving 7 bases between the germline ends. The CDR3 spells CASSVEGIYGYTF. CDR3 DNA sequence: TGTGCCAGCAGCGTAGAAGGGATCTATGGCTACACCTTC.

This CDR3 is CSAQGLDTEAFF. The CDR3 DNA reads TGCAGCGCACAAGGGTTGGACACTGAAGCTTTCTTT. This chain joins TRBV29-1 and TRBJ1-1; D unresolved. The CDR3 is 12 residues long. The V gene lost 7 bases and the J gene lost 3 bases, with 12 bases spanning the gap. Per the germline V gene, CDR1 is SQVTM and CDR2 is ANQGSEA.

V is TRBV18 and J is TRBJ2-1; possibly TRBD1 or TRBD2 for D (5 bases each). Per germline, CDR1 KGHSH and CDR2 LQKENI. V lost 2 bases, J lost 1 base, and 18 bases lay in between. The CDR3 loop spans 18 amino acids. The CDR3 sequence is CASSPTGVRDGSYNEQFF. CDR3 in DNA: TGTGCCAGCTCACCAACAGGCGTCCGGGACGGATCCTACAATGAGCAGTTCTTC.

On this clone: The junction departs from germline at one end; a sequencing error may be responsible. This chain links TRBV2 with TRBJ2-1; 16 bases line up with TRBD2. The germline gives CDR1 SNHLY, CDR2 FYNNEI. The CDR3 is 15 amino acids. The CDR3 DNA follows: TGTGCCAGCAGTGAAGAGGGACTAGCGGGGGGGAATCGGCTCTTC. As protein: CASSEEGLAGGNRLF.